Included here is one T cell receptor beta chain sequence, with context. Categorization into cohorts depended on clinical history that participants reported. The data originate from a study of blood T cell repertoires in COVID-19. Study-level information: Some COVID-19 samples were acute and others convalescent; all came from the United States, Italy and Spain. In each case, the material was cDNA or gDNA derived from T cells, B-cell-depleted T cells, or PBMCs.

CDR1 and CDR2 (germline): MGHDK, SYGVNS. The CDR3 runs to 14 residues. V lost 3 bases and J lost 3, with 9 bases in between. Original analysis: Amplified reference gene primers provided the basis for estimating nucleated cell counts. The repertoire was sequenced with immunoSEQ multiplex PCR; TCRdb's copy has only in-frame clones and lacks some. V, J and clone size reflect that table, while D and trimming were determined from the DNA. The data contain about 300,000 clones, approximately 90% of them singletons. The V call is TRBV25-1, the J call TRBJ1-5; D not resolved. The source of this sequence is a man aged 25 to 40 who had recovered from COVID-19. Source material: PBMCs or T cells enriched from blood (not recorded which). The DNA for the CDR3 is TGTGCCAGCAGTGACCCCCAAAACAATCAGCCCCAGCATTTT. This translates into CASSDPQNNQPQHF. Full variable domain (missing parts from reference TRBV25-1 and TRBJ1-5): EADIYQTPRYLVIGTGKKITLECSQTMGHDKMYWYQQDPGMELHLIHYSYGVNSTEKGDLSSESTVSRIRTEHFPLTLESARPSHTSQYLCASSDPQNNQPQHFGDGTRLSIL.